This paragraph reports one TCR beta chain. Its antigen has not been determined. The record has no base qualities; no much larger clone is one base away. Library creation used 5' RACE. The sample was run on an Illumina HiSeq 2000. A universal primer binding site was introduced by template switching, and a unique molecular identifier was present in the final cDNA, enabling accurate counting of TCR cDNA molecules. Specific primers in the conserved constant-segment region were used to synthesize first-strand cDNA for TCR alpha and beta chains. To control for contamination, each cDNA library was double barcoded with a SMART-Mk sample barcode plus Illumina barcodes. TruSeq adapter sequences and Illumina sample barcodes were added in two successive PCR steps. Sequencing of the TCR alpha and beta cDNA libraries was done on the Illumina HiSeq platform using custom primers. For the original study's pipeline: Unique molecular identifiers were extracted from raw reads with MiGEC, and CDR3 positions were determined with MiXCR. Recombination models were inferred per individual with the repgenHMM and IGoR tools using an EM algorithm. The tcR package in R was used for shared clonotype analysis, with sharing normalized by the product of cloneset sizes. Out-of-frame nonproductive sequences were analyzed to study raw recombination free of thymic and clonal selection effects. TCRdb trimmed public reads at Q25 via fastp, called clones via MiXCR and kept in-frame beta chains. Every CDR3 protein is listed once, alongside the most common genes and DNA of its rows. The V and J calls and clone size come from TCRdb's table, not from the authors' own analysis. The sample yields around 250,000 distinct CDR3 sequences; over 5% were counted once. The ten most abundant clones make up approximately 15% of the sample.

From the cysteine up to the phenylalanine, the CDR3 has a length of 13 residues. Only the CDR3 part of the read is kept: 39 bases, read in frame from the first base. CDR1 LGHDT and CDR2 YNNKEL were looked up in the germline V gene (reference sequence). The junction shows trimming of 8 bases on V and 1 base on J, and the gene matches do not reach 5 bases of it. These data are taken from a study of identical twins (dated by TCRdb to 2016 to 2017). In the study overall: To test whether fetal clonotypes persist, this study deep-sequenced TCR alpha and beta repertoires from monozygotic twins, from unrelated adults of various ages, and from cord blood. Replicate twin experiments were performed at different times using different library preparation protocols to rule out contamination.

What the study reported, not specific to this receptor: Abundant cord blood beta clonotypes carried fewer insertions; young adult naive repertoires showed a weaker similar trend, while memory repertoires showed none. Out-of-frame TCR alpha sharing in monozygotic twins was systematically underestimated by recombination models, whereas sharing between unrelated individuals was in agreement with the recombination models. A weaker excess of twin sharing was found in beta out-of-frame sequences because the signal-to-noise ratio was lowered by fewer shared sequences. Because the same donors could not be followed over many years, the conclusions depended on cross-sectional statistical analysis. Zero-insertion analyses could be partly confounded by invariant T cells such as MAIT and iNKT, though diverse VJ usage argued against such confounding for most clonotypes. Compared with coincidental sharing between unrelated individuals, an excess of low generation-probability sequences was observed among out-of-frame TCR alpha sequences shared between twins.

Every donor in the study was a healthy Caucasian. Three pairs of female monozygotic twins, all aged roughly 18 to 30 years, made up the twin cohort. CD4+ and CD8+ T cell populations were isolated with positive isolation kits from Invitrogen. This sample also appeared in a second study, on T cells expressing NK-cell markers. As the second paper documents: In sorted CD3+CD56+NKG2C+, CD3+CD56+NKG2C- and CD3+CD56-NKG2C+ T-cell subsets from eight donors, TCR beta-chain repertoires were profiled. Among the eight sequenced donors, only one was HCMV-seronegative, while the other seven were HCMV-seropositive. To restrict sorting to alphabetaTCR-expressing T cells, an anti-gammadeltaTCR antibody was added in several experiments. For roughly 6 donors, the dominant CD3+CD56+NKG2C+ clonotypes were among the top 10 CD8+ clonotypes and accounted for about 1.0-7.0% of CD8+ T cells. Those dominant clonotypes were again the most abundant among CD3+CD56-NKG2C+ cells in a handful of donors, at about 25-60.1%. Whether the expanded NKG2C-expressing T cell clones were specific for HCMV antigens was left unclear. The study sequenced eight donors, all healthy volunteers chosen at random: three men and five women. HCMV-specific IgG was detected in serum with a commercial ELISA kit to determine HCMV serostatus. MIGEC was used to demultiplex reads and group reads by UMI, and MiTCR was used to assemble and quantify clonotypes. Only TCR cDNA sequences supported by at least two reads were kept to exclude erroneous sequences. The tcR package was used for downstream repertoire analysis, and clonotypes were matched across fractions by CDR3 nucleotide sequence plus V segment. VDJmatch was used to annotate antigen specificity against VDJdb, with one amino acid substitution allowed in CDR3.

The clonotype comes from a woman aged 18-29 years in good health. Input material: CD8+ T cells sorted from blood. The receptor chain draws on TRBV3-1 and TRBJ2-7, and TRBD1 matches 7 of the central bases. The nucleotide sequence is given as TGTGCCAGCGGAGGCAGGGGGTCCTACGAGCAGTACTTC. Translated, it reads CASGGRGSYEQYF.